The 19 T cell receptor beta chains presented below share a single source sample, sequenced in a study of blood T cell repertoires in COVID-19. Generated by immunoSEQ multiplex PCR, the TCRdb table keeps only in-frame clones and is missing some. This table has 65,000 to 95,000 clones, around four fifths appearing once. The material sequenced was peripheral blood. These receptors all come from a man of 80 years or more with active or convalescent COVID-19.

This clone was seen once. The V call is TRBV30, the J call TRBJ1-1; 8 bases are shared with TRBD1. The length of the CDR3 is 16 residues. V was pared by 0 bases and J by 1 base, with 7 bases of the junction left unmatched. Germline CDR1 reads GTSNPN; CDR2 reads SVGIG (reference sequence). The CDR3 coding sequence is TGTGCCTGGAGTGTACCTAGGACAGGGCGGAACACTGAAGCTTTCTTT. This translates into CAWSVPRTGRNTEAFF.

The chain uses TRBV28 and TRBJ1-6; D is uncertain. Germline lookup yields CDR1 MDHEN and CDR2 SYDVKM. Deletions cut 5 bases from V and 10 bases from J, with 18 bases between. This CDR3 spans 15 amino acids. CDR3 bases: TGTGCCAGCAGTCCGCCCGACCGGGAGAGGTCACCCCTCCACTTT. Translated: CASSPPDRERSPLHF.

The chain uses TRBV6-6 and TRBJ1-6, with TRBD1 as a possible D gene (5 bases). The CDR3 totals 12 residues. Germline V gene data show CDR1 as MNHNY and CDR2 as SVGAGI (reference sequence). V dropped 10 bases and J dropped 8 bases, with 12 bases sitting between them. The CDR3 region is CATWGVDSPLHF. Here the CDR3 DNA reads TGTGCCACATGGGGGGTTGATTCACCCCTCCACTTT.

The V and J genes are TRBV5-4 and TRBJ2-5; TRBD1 is a possible D gene (6 bases). Germline-derived CDR1 and CDR2 are SGHNT and YYREEE (reference sequence). Trimming shortened V by 7 bases and J by 0 bases, and 10 bases separated the two germline ends. The CDR3 consists of 13 residues. CDR3 nucleotide sequence: TGTGCCAGCGCTAAGGGGGACCAAGAGACCCAGTACTTC. It is translated as CASAKGDQETQYF. The complete variable domain, with remaining parts taken from reference TRBV5-4 and TRBJ2-5, reads ETGVTQSPTHLIKTRGQQVTLRCSSQSGHNTVSWYQQALGQGPQFIFQYYREEENGRGNFPPRFSGLQFPNYSSELNVNALELDDSALYLCASAKGDQETQYFGPGTRLLVL.

The rearrangement joins TRBV6-5 to TRBJ1-4; D may be TRBD1 (5 bases). The V gene's germline CDR1 is MNHEY and CDR2 SVGAGI. The CDR3 has 14 amino acids. V gave up 6 bases and J gave up 3 bases, with 11 bases separating them. This CDR3 reads CASSDRGANEKLFF. The CDR3 DNA is TGTGCCAGCAGCGACCGGGGGGCTAATGAAAAACTGTTTTTT.

The chain is built from TRBV11-3 and TRBJ1-1; D gene unclear. Germline V gives CDR1 SGHNT, CDR2 YENEEA. Trimming took off 3 bases at V and 5 bases at J, with 10 bases between the two ends. There are 13 residues in the CDR3. CDR3 amino acids: CASSFGVSTEAFF. CDR3 DNA: TGTGCCAGCAGCTTCGGGGTTTCTACTGAAGCTTTCTTT.

This sequence joins TRBV5-6 and TRBJ1-4, with 7 bases that match TRBD1. CDR3 length equals 14 residues. V gave up 4 bases and J gave up 6 bases; unmatched junction bases: 6. Germline CDR1 SGHDT, CDR2 YYEEEE. As DNA, the CDR3 is TGTGCCAGCAGCAGCTCCGGGACAGATGAAAAACTGTTTTTT. Its translation: CASSSSGTDEKLFF.

The J gene is TRBJ1-5, the V gene TRBV3-1 (or the pseudogene TRBV3-2); D might be TRBD1 (5 bases). The CDR3 extends over 13 amino acids. Trimming took off 1 base at V and 6 bases at J, with 7 bases between the two ends. The germline gives CDR1 LGHDT, CDR2 YNNKEL (reference sequence). The CDR3 is CASSQGRGQPQHF. The CDR3 nucleotides read TGTGCCAGCAGCCAAGGTAGGGGTCAGCCCCAGCATTTT.

This CDR3 reads CASLMGGENQPQHF. The CDR3 coding sequence is TGTGCCAGCCTCATGGGGGGGGAGAATCAGCCCCAGCATTTT. This chain links TRBV6-5 with TRBJ1-5, with D possibly being TRBD1 (5 bases). Trimming removed 8 bases at V and 4 bases at J, with 15 bases between. In germline, CDR1 is MNHEY, CDR2 SVGAGI. This CDR3 has 14 residues.

The V gene is TRBV29-1, the J gene TRBJ1-5; D is uncertain. The V end was cut by 4 bases, the J end by 4 bases, with 14 bases between. Germline V gives CDR1 SQVTM, CDR2 ANQGSEA. The CDR3 extends over 14 amino acids. The CDR3 is CSVAFDAGNQPQHF. DNA for the CDR3: TGCAGCGTTGCTTTTGACGCGGGGAATCAGCCCCAGCATTTT.

This clone was observed a handful of times. J is TRBJ2-2 and V is TRBV12-5, with unresolved D. This CDR3 is 10 amino acids long. Trimming cost V 5 bases and J 7 bases, with 2 bases left between them. Germline loops: CDR1 LGHNT, CDR2 FRNRAP. CDR3 protein: CASGHGELFF. DNA of the CDR3: TGTGCTAGTGGTCACGGGGAGCTGTTTTTT.

The chain links TRBV6-5 to TRBJ1-5; a weak D match, TRBD1 (6 bases). The CDR3 runs to 14 residues. The V and J ends lost 6 bases and 3 bases respectively, with 12 bases between them. In germline, CDR1 is MNHEY, CDR2 SVGAGI. The DNA of the CDR3 is TGTGCCAGCAGCCCAGGGGCGACCAATCAGCCCCAGCATTTT. It specifies CASSPGATNQPQHF.

This chain joins TRBV2 and TRBJ2-7, with a possible D match to TRBD1 (6 bases). V was clipped by 7 bases and J by 5 bases, with 15 bases between them. This CDR3 is 13 amino acids long. Germline V gene data show CDR1 as SNHLY and CDR2 as FYNNEI. This CDR3 reads CASKPIQGDEQYV. As DNA, the CDR3 is TGTGCCAGCAAGCCAATACAGGGTGACGAGCAGTACGTC.

This chain uses TRBV3-1 (or the pseudogene TRBV3-2) with TRBJ1-1; no clear D gene. Germline-derived CDR1 and CDR2 are LGHDT and YNNKEL (reference sequence). Trimming took 0 bases from V and 0 from J, leaving 5 bases between them. This CDR3 region has 14 residues. The DNA for the CDR3 is TGTGCCAGCAGCCAAGACACAGTGAACACTGAAGCTTTCTTT. As protein: CASSQDTVNTEAFF.

The chain links TRBV24-1 to TRBJ2-2, with TRBD2 matching over 7 bases. CDR3 length: 16 residues. V dropped 2 bases and J dropped 0; count of bases not matched to a gene: 2. Germline V lookup: CDR1 KGHDR, CDR2 SFDVKD. CDR3: CATSDSGLTNTGELFF. For the CDR3, the DNA is TGTGCCACCAGTGATTCGGGACTAACGAACACCGGGGAGCTGTTTTTT.

The chain uses TRBV2 and TRBJ2-3, with TRBD1 identical over 7 bases. CDR3 length equals 14 residues. Germline V gene sequence: CDR1 SNHLY, CDR2 FYNNEI. V dropped 6 bases and J dropped 0; count of bases not matched to a gene: 3. The CDR3 spells CASRDRTSTDTQYF. The CDR3 DNA is TGTGCCAGCAGGGACAGGACAAGCACAGATACGCAGTATTTT.

The chain carries TRBV7-9 and TRBJ2-2; maybe TRBD1 (5 bases). V dropped 1 base and J dropped 5 bases, with 11 bases sitting between them. The CDR3 is 15 amino acids. Germline assignment: CDR1 SEHNR and CDR2 FQNEAQ (reference sequence). The CDR3 loop is CASSLVTGRTGELFF. In DNA form, the CDR3 reads TGTGCCAGCAGCTTAGTCACAGGACGAACCGGGGAGCTGTTTTTT.

CDR3 in DNA: TGTGCCAGCAGACTAGCGGGAGCTCCGAATACGCAGTATTTT. It encodes CASRLAGAPNTQYF. The rearrangement uses TRBV6-5 and TRBJ2-3; 11 bases match TRBD2. Looked up from germline, CDR1 is MNHEY and CDR2 is SVGAGI. The CDR3 spans 14 residues. J lost 7 bases, V lost 6 bases, and 6 bases had no gene match.

The chain uses TRBV2 and TRBJ1-4; D not resolved. The V gene's germline CDR1 is SNHLY and CDR2 FYNNEI. The V gene lost 2 bases and the J gene lost 5 bases, with 6 bases spanning the gap. CDR3 size: 13 residues. The CDR3 region has the DNA TGTGCCAGCAGTGAATCCCTAAATGAAAAACTGTTTTTT. It specifies CASSESLNEKLFF.